A single sample gave rise to the 8 T cell receptor beta chains below, sequenced in a study of blood T cell repertoires in COVID-19. This table comes from immunoSEQ multiplex PCR, and its TCRdb copy is limited to in-frame clones, with some not included. The table includes about 190,000 clones, roughly 84% detected once. Sample: PBMCs or T cells enriched from blood (not recorded which). These receptors originate from a woman younger than 45 who had recovered from COVID-19.

This clone was counted once. The rearrangement links TRBV4-2 to TRBJ2-2, with 8 bases identical to TRBD1. The V gene end was trimmed by 2 bases and the J gene end by 4 bases; junction bases not matched to a gene: 9. Germline V gene lookup returns CDR1 LGHNA and CDR2 YNFKEQ. The CDR3 consists of 17 residues. This chain's CDR3 is CASSQRAGGAGTGELFF. In DNA form, the CDR3 reads TGTGCCAGCAGCCAACGCGCAGGGGGCGCGGGCACCGGGGAGCTGTTTTTT.

A remark on this clone: This CDR3 is also generated by other DNA sequences in the sample. The chain uses TRBV10-3 and TRBJ1-1, with D perhaps matching TRBD1 (5 bases). The CDR3 covers 12 residues. The V gene lost 6 bases and the J gene lost 1 base, with 6 bases spanning the gap. The germline CDR1 and CDR2 sequences are ENHRY and SYGVKD. Written as DNA, the CDR3 is TGTGCCATCAGCACAGGGAACACTGAAGCTTTCTTT. Translated: CAISTGNTEAFF.

The count of this clone is one. The chain has TRBV29-1 and TRBJ1-1, with D maybe TRBD1 (6 bases). Germline V gene sequence: CDR1 SQVTM, CDR2 ANQGSEA. Trimming removed 5 bases at V and 5 bases at J, with 21 bases between. The CDR3 consists of 15 residues. The CDR3 DNA follows: TGCAGCGTTTCAGGCAGGGCAACAGGGAGTACTGAAGCTTTCTTT. It codes for CSVSGRATGSTEAFF.

The chain couples TRBV9 to TRBJ2-5, with TRBD2 identical over 7 bases. The CDR3 spans 13 residues. The V gene end was trimmed by 4 bases and the J gene end by 2 bases; junction bases not matched to a gene: 2. The germline V gene encodes CDR1 SGDLS and CDR2 YYNGEE. CDR3 amino acids: CASSLGGQETQYF. CDR3 coding DNA: TGTGCCAGCAGCTTGGGGGGGCAAGAGACCCAGTACTTC.

The rearrangement uses TRBV6-5 and TRBJ2-7; 7 bases are a match to TRBD2. This CDR3 has 14 residues. V lost 6 bases to trimming and J lost 4 bases; unmatched junction nucleotides: 9. CDR1 and CDR2 (germline): MNHEY, SVGAGI. The CDR3 nucleotides read TGTGCCAGCAGGGGACTTGCGGGGGATTACGAGCAGTACTTC. As protein: CASRGLAGDYEQYF.

The chain is built from TRBV19 and TRBJ2-6; weak D call: TRBD2 (5 bases). Germline V gives CDR1 LNHDA, CDR2 SQIVND (reference sequence). This CDR3 region has 16 residues. V lost 2 bases and J lost 0, with 8 bases in between. The CDR3 coding sequence is TGTGCCAGTAGTATACGTGGAGGCTCTGGGGCCAACGTCCTGACTTTC. It yields the protein CASSIRGGSGANVLTF. The entire variable domain, with the rest obtained from reference TRBV19 and TRBJ2-6, is as follows: DGGITQSPKYLFRKEGQNVTLSCEQNLNHDAMYWYRQDPGQGLRLIYYSQIVNDFQKGDIAEGYSVSREKKESFPLTVTSAQKNPTAFYLCASSIRGGSGANVLTFGAGSRLTVL.

This rearrangement joins TRBV7-9 to TRBJ1-5; D is unresolved. From germline, CDR1 is SEHNR and CDR2 FQNEAQ (reference sequence). With 5 bases removed from V and 3 bases from J, the gap between germline ends came to 11 bases. The length of the CDR3 is 14 residues. CDR3 nucleotides: TGTGCCAGCAGCAATTCAGGCTCCAATCAGCCCCAGCATTTT. This encodes CASSNSGSNQPQHF.

The rearrangement joins TRBV29-1 to TRBJ1-1; D possibly corresponds to TRBD1 (6 bases). This CDR3 is 10 amino acids long. V was cut by 7 bases and J by 4 bases, with 7 bases left in between. The V gene's germline CDR1 is SQVTM and CDR2 ANQGSEA. CDR3 coding DNA: TGCAGCGAAGGGGGCACTGAAGCTTTCTTT. Its protein is CSEGGTEAFF.